The clone carrying this T cell receptor (beta chain) has a handful of counts. Its antigen is currently unknown. The time point is: late sampling 161 to 241 days after vaccination in a few convalescent patients. Specified treatment: roughly 11-day PBMC culture with coronavirus spike peptide pools or control peptides (ViraFEST assay). With 10 ug/ml peptide pools and approximately 10 IU/ml IL-2, PBMCs were cultured at about 2.2 million per well. Once obtained from cultured CD4+ T cells, the DNA was sequenced using the Oncomine TCR Beta short-read assay. Cultured CD4+ T cells were the source of extracted genomic DNA. Via MiXCR, TCRdb re-called the PCR reads, giving one row per CDR3 protein. The data hold 20,000 to 25,000 distinct CDR3 sequences, with 46% observed a single time. The CDR3 length is 14 residues. V lost 9 bases and J lost 6; bases outside the gene matches: 7. Looked up from germline, CDR1 is SGHVS and CDR2 is FQNEAQ.

This entry is derived from a study of vaccination and CD4 T cells after COVID-19. The wider study: Day 14 and days 161 to 241 post-vaccination were the sampling points for three convalescent patients.

This TCR was recovered from a human donor who had recovered from COVID-19. Sequenced material: CD4+ T cells from blood, cultured in vitro, taken about 7 months after SARS-CoV-2 vaccination. The V gene is TRBV7-8, the J gene TRBJ2-2, with TRBD2 matching 10 bases. The CDR3 DNA is TGTGCCAGTACACAAGCGGGGGGGCCCGGGGAGCTGTTTTTT. Protein product: CASTQAGGPGELFF.